A selection of T cell receptor beta chains follows, all from one sample in a study of OX40 agonist ivuxolimab in advanced cancers. The protocol was immunoSEQ multiplex PCR, while the TCRdb copy is restricted to in-frame clones and leaves out a portion. The sample holds tens of thousands of clones, approximately 90% seen once. The starting material was CD4+ or CD8+ T cells sorted from blood, obtained in a trial of the OX40 agonist ivuxolimab. The source is an adult with an advanced solid tumor such as melanoma, head and neck, liver or kidney cancer. The CDR3 runs from the conserved cysteine through the conserved F or W. Each record gives: J gene, D gene, clone size, V gene, CDR3 protein, CDR3 DNA. A D gene is named only where the DNA matches it firmly. Size is omitted from some rows. Given values are once, few, many or a class for expanded clones.

J: TRBJ2-2
D: TRBD2
size: .
V: TRBV19
CDR3: CASSGLKAYSRTSGSGELFF
DNA: TGTGCCAGTAGTGGACTGAAGGCATATAGTAGGACTAGTGGGTCCGGGGAGCTGTTTTTT

J: TRBJ2-2
D: TRBD1
size: .
V: TRBV7-9
CDR3: CASSLQGADGELFF
DNA: TGTGCCAGCAGCTTACAGGGGGCGGACGGGGAGCTGTTTTTT

J: TRBJ2-1
D: TRBD2
size: .
V: TRBV6-1
CDR3: CASELAGVREQFF
DNA: TGTGCCAGCGAGCTAGCGGGAGTTCGTGAGCAGTTCTTC

J: TRBJ2-3
D: .
size: .
V: TRBV19
CDR3: CASSIAEPFTDTQYF
DNA: TGTGCCAGTAGTATAGCGGAGCCCTTCACAGATACGCAGTATTTT

J: TRBJ1-2
D: .
size: .
V: TRBV5-1
CDR3: CASRDRPYGYTF
DNA: TGCGCCAGCAGAGACCGGCCCTATGGCTACACCTTC

J: TRBJ2-5
D: .
size: .
V: TRBV27
CDR3: CASSLNYQFQETQYF
DNA: TGTGCCAGCAGTTTAAATTATCAGTTCCAAGAGACCCAGTACTTC

J: TRBJ2-5
D: TRBD1
size: .
V: TRBV2
CDR3: CANDRDQETQYF
DNA: TGTGCCAATGACAGGGATCAAGAGACCCAGTACTTC

J: TRBJ2-1
D: TRBD2
size: .
V: TRBV28
CDR3: CASSWHYGTSGIGNEQFF
DNA: TGTGCCAGCAGTTGGCACTATGGCACTAGCGGGATAGGGAATGAGCAGTTCTTC

J: TRBJ2-5
D: TRBD2
size: .
V: TRBV11-3
CDR3: CASSLLAGGETQYF
DNA: TGTGCCAGCAGCCTCCTAGCGGGAGGGGAGACCCAGTACTTC

J: TRBJ2-7
D: .
size: .
V: TRBV5-1
CDR3: CASSLANTGHEQYF
DNA: TGCGCCAGCAGCTTGGCCAATACAGGCCACGAGCAGTACTTC

J: TRBJ2-7
D: TRBD1
size: .
V: TRBV5-1
CDR3: CASSYRDSVSSYEQYF
DNA: TGCGCCAGCAGCTACCGGGACAGCGTGAGCTCCTACGAGCAGTACTTC

J: TRBJ2-7
D: TRBD1
size: .
V: TRBV5-8
CDR3: CASSLYVQGAGEQYF
DNA: TGTGCCAGCAGCTTGTACGTCCAGGGGGCGGGCGAGCAGTACTTC

J: TRBJ2-4
D: TRBD1
size: .
V: TRBV5-6
CDR3: CASSRDRNIQYF
DNA: TGTGCCAGCAGCCGGGACAGAAACATTCAGTACTTC

J: TRBJ2-2
D: TRBD2
size: few
V: TRBV25-1
CDR3: CASRISGREAGELFF
DNA: TGTGCCAGCAGGATTAGCGGGAGAGAGGCCGGGGAGCTGTTTTTT

J: TRBJ2-1
D: .
size: .
V: TRBV7-9
CDR3: CASSLEWGRPPGDEQFF
DNA: TGTGCCAGCAGTCTAGAATGGGGGAGACCCCCTGGCGATGAGCAGTTCTTC

J: TRBJ2-3
D: TRBD2
size: .
V: TRBV7-3
CDR3: CASSSPDGTSGRYTDTQYF
DNA: TGTGCCAGCAGCTCCCCAGATGGGACTAGCGGGAGGTACACAGATACGCAGTATTTT

J: TRBJ1-2
D: .
size: .
V: TRBV27
CDR3: CASSLDGHGYTF
DNA: TGTGCCAGCAGTTTGGATGGTCATGGCTACACCTTC

J: TRBJ2-5
D: TRBD2
size: once
V: TRBV9
CDR3: CASSVDAGGREAQYF
DNA: TGTGCCAGCAGCGTAGATGCGGGAGGAAGGGAGGCCCAGTACTTC

J: TRBJ2-7
D: .
size: .
V: TRBV10-2
CDR3: CATGTADSYEQYF
DNA: TGCGCCACCGGAACAGCCGACTCCTACGAGCAGTACTTC

J: TRBJ1-3
D: .
size: .
V: TRBV7-9
CDR3: CASSLQQSSGNTIYF
DNA: TGTGCCAGCAGCTTACAGCAAAGCTCTGGAAACACCATATATTTT

J: TRBJ2-7
D: .
size: .
V: TRBV5-1
CDR3: CASSLEHGSSYEQYF
DNA: TGCGCCAGCAGCTTGGAACACGGAAGCTCCTACGAGCAGTACTTC

J: TRBJ1-2
D: .
size: .
V: TRBV10-2
CDR3: CASSAGESYGYTF
DNA: TGCGCCAGCAGTGCAGGGGAAAGCTATGGCTACACCTTC

J: TRBJ2-7
D: TRBD2
size: .
V: TRBV13
CDR3: CASRRTSGNSYEQYF
DNA: TGTGCCAGCAGGAGAACTAGCGGAAACTCCTACGAGCAGTACTTC

J: TRBJ1-5
D: .
size: .
V: TRBV14
CDR3: CASSQGETQPQHF
DNA: TGTGCCAGCAGCCAAGGGGAGACTCAGCCCCAGCATTTT

J: TRBJ2-1
D: TRBD2
size: .
V: TRBV4-2
CDR3: CASSQERREGQFF
DNA: TGTGCCAGCAGCCAAGAACGAAGGGAGGGGCAGTTCTTC

J: TRBJ2-5
D: .
size: once
V: TRBV11-3
CDR3: CASSLDGMRETQYF
DNA: TGTGCCAGCAGCTTAGATGGCATGCGGGAGACCCAGTACTTC

J: TRBJ1-2
D: .
size: .
V: TRBV6-6
CDR3: CASSDAGQKFYGYTF
DNA: TGTGCCAGCAGTGATGCCGGACAGAAATTCTATGGCTACACCTTC

J: TRBJ2-1
D: .
size: .
V: TRBV11-3
CDR3: CASSLETAYNEQFF
DNA: TGTGCCAGCAGCTTAGAAACAGCTTACAATGAGCAGTTCTTC

J: TRBJ2-7
D: TRBD2
size: .
V: TRBV30
CDR3: CAWSATSGRDEQYF
DNA: TGTGCCTGGAGTGCGACTAGCGGGAGGGACGAGCAGTACTTC

J: TRBJ2-5
D: TRBD1
size: .
V: TRBV6-4
CDR3: CASSYSGQVQETQYF
DNA: TGTGCCAGCAGTTACTCGGGACAGGTCCAAGAGACCCAGTACTTC

J: TRBJ2-7
D: TRBD2
size: .
V: TRBV30
CDR3: CAWSFPVLAGQTYEQYF
DNA: TGTGCCTGGAGTTTCCCGGTTCTAGCGGGCCAAACCTACGAGCAGTACTTC

J: TRBJ2-3
D: .
size: .
V: TRBV28
CDR3: CASSPPEPGRQTQYF
DNA: TGTGCCAGCAGTCCCCCGGAACCTGGACGACAGACGCAGTATTTT

J: TRBJ2-1
D: TRBD2
size: .
V: TRBV2
CDR3: CAIPGTSINEQFF
DNA: TGTGCCATACCCGGGACTAGCATCAATGAGCAGTTCTTC

J: TRBJ2-2
D: TRBD2
size: .
V: TRBV18
CDR3: CASSPPSSNSGGSLRLSNTGELFF
DNA: TGTGCCAGCTCACCACCCTCGTCGAATAGCGGCGGGAGCCTCCGCCTGTCGAACACCGGGGAGCTGTTTTTT

J: TRBJ1-2
D: .
size: .
V: TRBV11-3
CDR3: CASSQDEVLYTF
DNA: TGTGCCAGCAGCCAGGACGAGGTCCTCTACACCTTC

J: TRBJ1-1
D: .
size: .
V: TRBV10-2
CDR3: CASSESAAGAFF
DNA: TGCGCCAGCAGTGAGTCCGCAGCGGGAGCTTTCTTT

J: TRBJ1-1
D: .
size: .
V: TRBV30
CDR3: CAWSGAYMNTEAFF
DNA: TGTGCCTGGAGCGGGGCCTACATGAACACTGAAGCTTTCTTT

J: TRBJ2-7
D: .
size: .
V: TRBV27
CDR3: CASSPSRAYEQYF
DNA: TGTGCCAGCAGCCCCTCGAGGGCCTACGAGCAGTACTTC

J: TRBJ1-2
D: TRBD1
size: .
V: TRBV5-5
CDR3: CASSLSPGGDYGYTF
DNA: TGTGCCAGCAGCTTGTCGCCAGGGGGAGACTATGGCTACACCTTC

J: TRBJ2-3
D: .
size: .
V: TRBV27
CDR3: CASTPGGRGGTDTQYF
DNA: TGTGCCAGCACCCCCGGAGGAAGGGGCGGCACAGATACGCAGTATTTT